This T cell receptor (beta chain) appears in the sequencing data of a study of blood T cells in healthy people across ages. Primers used in a second PCR of roughly 7 to 11 cycles were a sample-barcoded 5' primer and a J-beta primer mix. TCRdb reprocessed the 5' RACE reads via MiXCR and lists one record per CDR3 protein. The table includes about 1.8 million distinct CDR3 sequences, roughly 49% detected once. Remarks on this clonotype: The antigen remains unidentified.

Overall study findings and caveats: The lack of PBMC sorting stopped any conclusive naive versus antigen-experienced comparison.

This clonotype originated in a woman aged 35 to 49 in good health. Material: blood.

CDR3 nucleotide sequence: TGTGCCAGCAGCCTTCCCGACAGGTCCAGGGACAATGAGCAGTTCTTC. This sequence encodes CASSLPDRSRDNEQFF. This chain links TRBV7-9 with TRBJ2-1; maybe TRBD1 (6 bases). The CDR3 is made up of 16 amino acids. CDR1 is SEHNR and CDR2 is FQNEAQ in the germline V gene (reference sequence). V gave up 5 bases and J gave up 5 bases, with 19 bases separating them. The full variable domain, with the rest looked up from reference TRBV7-9 and TRBJ2-1, is DTGVSQNPRHKITKRGQNVTFRCDPISEHNRLYWYRQTLGQGPEFLTYFQNEAQLEKSRLLSDRFSAERPKGSFSTLEIQRTEQGDSAMYLCASSLPDRSRDNEQFFGPGTRLTVL.